This T cell receptor beta chain is from a study of prognosis after radiotherapy for stage I lung cancer. Overall study context: The roughly twelve male and about six female patients were aged about 53 to 84, median 74.5 years.

Template was genomic DNA; TCR beta CDR3 amplified in two multiplex PCR rounds. With primers specific to each TRBV and TRBJ gene, the first-round PCR was performed. TCRdb itself ran the multiplex PCR reads through MiXCR, one entry per CDR3 protein. The sample has fewer than 20,000 distinct CDR3 sequences, around 40% seen once. For this clonotype: This may stem from a read error, because a much larger clone lies one nucleotide away.

Germline-derived CDR1 and CDR2 are LNHDA and SQIVND (reference sequence). CDR3 length: 16 residues. The clonotype comes from a donor aged 50 or older with non-small cell lung cancer. The chain is built from TRBV19 and TRBJ2-3; TRBD2 agrees at 13 bases. Sequenced here: PBMCs, sampled before or after stereotactic body radiation therapy (not recorded which). CDR3 DNA sequence: TGTGCCGGTAGCCTACTAGCGGGGGGGCCAAGGGATACGCAGTATTTT. Amino acids: CAGSLLAGGPRDTQYF.